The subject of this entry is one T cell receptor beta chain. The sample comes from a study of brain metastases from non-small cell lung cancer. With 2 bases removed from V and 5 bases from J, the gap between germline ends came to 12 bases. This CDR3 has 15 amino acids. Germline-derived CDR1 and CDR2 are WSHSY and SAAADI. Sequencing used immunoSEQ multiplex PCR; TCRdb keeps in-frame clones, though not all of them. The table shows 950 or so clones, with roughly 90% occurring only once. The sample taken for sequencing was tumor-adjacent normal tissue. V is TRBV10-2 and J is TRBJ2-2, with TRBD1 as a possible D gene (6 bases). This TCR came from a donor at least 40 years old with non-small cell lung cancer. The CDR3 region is CASSEVRGRTGELFF. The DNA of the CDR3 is TGCGCCAGCAGTGAGGTCAGGGGAAGGACCGGGGAGCTGTTTTTT.